The rows below give T cell receptor beta chains drawn from one sample of a study of shared clonotypes between healthy human individuals. Generated by immunoSEQ multiplex PCR, the TCRdb table keeps only in-frame clones and is missing some. This sample has about 1.5 million clones, with 96% found just once. The source material was naive CD4+ T cells sorted from blood. The receptors come from a man under 40 in good health. CDR3s include the opening cysteine and the closing phenylalanine or tryptophan. Fields, in order: clone size, J gene, D gene, CDR3 length, V gene, CDR3 DNA, CDR3 protein. D genes are given only for firm matches. The size of a clone is reported for some rows only, either as once, few or many, or as a class for expanded clones.

size: .; J: TRBJ2-5; D: .; length: 13; V: TRBV9; DNA: TGTGCCAGCAGCGCGGACTCGCGGGAGACCCAGTACTTC; CDR3: CASSADSRETQYF
size: .; J: TRBJ2-2; D: TRBD2; length: 19; V: TRBV10-3; DNA: TGTGCCATCAGACCGGGACTAGCGGGAGGGCCTGCGAACACCGGGGAGCTGTTTTTT; CDR3: CAIRPGLAGGPANTGELFF
size: .; J: TRBJ2-5; D: .; length: 11; V: TRBV6-5; DNA: TGTGCCAGCAGTTTTAGAGAGACCCAGTACTTC; CDR3: CASSFRETQYF
size: .; J: TRBJ2-2; D: TRBD1; length: 15; V: TRBV5-1; DNA: TGCGCCAGCAGCTTATCCGGGACAGACACCGGGGAGCTGTTTTTT; CDR3: CASSLSGTDTGELFF
size: .; J: TRBJ2-5; D: .; length: 13; V: TRBV10-3; DNA: TGTGCCATCAGTGAGTTCGACGGGAAGACCCAGTACTTC; CDR3: CAISEFDGKTQYF
size: .; J: TRBJ2-2; D: .; length: 16; V: TRBV9; DNA: TGTGCCAGCAGCCCCCCGGGACCCATGAACACCGGGGAGCTGTTTTTT; CDR3: CASSPPGPMNTGELFF
size: .; J: TRBJ1-1; D: TRBD1; length: 13; V: TRBV10-2; DNA: TGCGCCAGCTTGGGACAGGGGATCACTGAAGCTTTCTTT; CDR3: CASLGQGITEAFF
size: .; J: TRBJ2-3; D: .; length: 18; V: TRBV18; DNA: TGTGCCAGCTCACCTCTGTCTCAGGGGAGCGGGGAAACAGATACGCAGTATTTT; CDR3: CASSPLSQGSGETDTQYF
size: .; J: TRBJ2-3; D: TRBD2; length: 18; V: TRBV18; DNA: TGTGCCAGCTCACCATTCCCCCTTAGCGGGAGTAACTTAGATACGCAGTATTTT; CDR3: CASSPFPLSGSNLDTQYF
size: .; J: TRBJ2-1; D: .; length: 11; V: TRBV18; DNA: TGTGCCAGAGCTAGAGGCAATGAGCAGTTCTTC; CDR3: CARARGNEQFF
size: .; J: TRBJ2-3; D: .; length: 14; V: TRBV7-7; DNA: TGTGCCAGCAGCTTAGCGGGGGGCACAGATACGCAGTATTTT; CDR3: CASSLAGGTDTQYF
size: .; J: TRBJ2-5; D: .; length: 13; V: TRBV5-1; DNA: TGCGCCAGTAACGGCGGGAACCAAGAGACCCAGTACTTC; CDR3: CASNGGNQETQYF
size: .; J: TRBJ1-1; D: .; length: 11; V: TRBV29-1; DNA: TGCAGCGTTGCAGGGTTATCTGAAGCTTTCTTT; CDR3: CSVAGLSEAFF
size: once; J: TRBJ2-1; D: .; length: 12; V: TRBV11-2; DNA: TGTGCCAGCAGCTCACTGAGGCGTGAGCAGTTCTTC; CDR3: CASSSLRREQFF
size: .; J: TRBJ2-5; D: TRBD1; length: 13; V: TRBV28; DNA: TGTGCCAGCAGTCAGGGGGCGAAGGAGACCCAGTACTTC; CDR3: CASSQGAKETQYF
size: once; J: TRBJ2-5; D: TRBD1; length: 16; V: TRBV9; DNA: TGTGCCAGCAGCCCGAGGGGACAGCCTCTTCAAGAGACCCAGTACTTC; CDR3: CASSPRGQPLQETQYF
size: .; J: TRBJ2-6; D: .; length: 15; V: TRBV2; DNA: TGTGCCAGCAGTTCAGGGAACTCTGGGGCCAACGTCCTGACTTTC; CDR3: CASSSGNSGANVLTF
size: .; J: TRBJ2-1; D: TRBD2; length: 15; V: TRBV4-3; DNA: TGCGCCAGCAGCCAAGCTAGCGGGAGGGTAGATGAGCAGTTCTTC; CDR3: CASSQASGRVDEQFF
size: once; J: TRBJ1-4; D: .; length: 14; V: TRBV6-5; DNA: TGTGCCAGCAGTTACTCAGGGAATGATGAAAAACTGTTTTTT; CDR3: CASSYSGNDEKLFF
size: .; J: TRBJ2-3; D: .; length: 12; V: TRBV5-1; DNA: TGCGCCAGCAGCTCCCAGGGGGATACGCAGTATTTT; CDR3: CASSSQGDTQYF
size: .; J: TRBJ2-1; D: TRBD1; length: 15; V: TRBV10-1; DNA: TGCGCCAGCAGTGAGAGGACAGGCAACTACAATGAGCAGTTCTTC; CDR3: CASSERTGNYNEQFF
size: once; J: TRBJ2-6; D: .; length: 14; V: TRBV28; DNA: TGTGCCAGCAGTTTTCTTAGTGGGGCCAACGTCCTGACTTTC; CDR3: CASSFLSGANVLTF
size: .; J: TRBJ2-2; D: .; length: 14; V: TRBV4-2; DNA: TGTGCCAGCAGCCGGGTCCGGGAGTTCGGGGAGCTGTTTTTT; CDR3: CASSRVREFGELFF
size: .; J: TRBJ2-7; D: TRBD1; length: 15; V: TRBV5-8; DNA: TGTGCCAGCAGCAGCTTCCGGGACAGCTTCTACGAGCAGTACTTC; CDR3: CASSSFRDSFYEQYF
size: .; J: TRBJ2-7; D: .; length: 13; V: TRBV7-8; DNA: TGTGCCAGCAGCTTCGGACCGACAAGGGAGCAGTACTTC; CDR3: CASSFGPTREQYF
size: .; J: TRBJ2-7; D: .; length: 13; V: TRBV6-5; DNA: TGTGCCAGCAGTTACTCTCTAGCGTACGAGCAGTACTTC; CDR3: CASSYSLAYEQYF
size: .; J: TRBJ2-2; D: .; length: 17; V: TRBV11-2; DNA: TGTGCCAGCAGCCACGTACGACTCGACCCGAACACCGGGGAGCTGTTTTTT; CDR3: CASSHVRLDPNTGELFF
size: .; J: TRBJ2-3; D: TRBD1; length: 14; V: TRBV9; DNA: TGTGCCAGCAGCGCACGGACAGGGGCAGATACGCAGTATTTT; CDR3: CASSARTGADTQYF
size: .; J: TRBJ1-1; D: .; length: 15; V: TRBV5-1; DNA: TGCGCCAGCAGCCCCGACGGTGGGGGACGCACTGAAGCTTTCTTT; CDR3: CASSPDGGGRTEAFF